Presented here are 2 T cell receptor beta chains from one specimen sequenced in a study of chemoradiotherapy in HPV16-positive cancers. Clones were read by immunoSEQ multiplex PCR, and TCRdb kept only the in-frame ones, dropping some. The sample has around 20,000 clones; approximately 90% are singletons. Sequencing was performed on blood, taken from a patient who underwent chemoradiotherapy. The receptors were gathered from a human donor with HPV-associated anogenital cancer.

This clone was seen a single time. This rearrangement joins TRBV6-6 to TRBJ2-7; a possible D gene is TRBD1 (6 bases). Trimming cost V 0 bases and J 0 bases, with 6 bases left between them. This CDR3 has 14 amino acids. Per germline, CDR1 MNHNY and CDR2 SVGAGI (reference sequence). This chain's CDR3 is CASSYSGGSYEQYF. The DNA of the CDR3 is TGTGCCAGCAGTTACTCAGGGGGCTCCTACGAGCAGTACTTC.

This sequence joins TRBV18 and TRBJ1-5; D is unclear. The ends were cut back, 3 bases at V and 2 bases at J, with 14 bases in the middle. The CDR3 is made up of 16 amino acids. Germline V gene lookup returns CDR1 KGHSH and CDR2 LQKENI. The CDR3: CASSPAAGGGNQPQHF. DNA for the CDR3: TGTGCCAGCTCACCTGCCGCGGGTGGGGGCAATCAGCCCCAGCATTTT.